The sequence of this T cell receptor beta chain was determined in a study of shared clonotypes between healthy human individuals (dated by TCRdb to the early 2020s). Concerning the study at large: The cohort comprised two women and a few men aged 18 to 49 years. For each donor, CD4 naive and CD4 memory were each given three plates, CD8 naive was given two plates, and CD8 memory was given one plate. The study deeply sequenced blood TCR repertoires of about 5 healthy adults to estimate repertoire size and the extent of clonotype sharing between individuals. Libraries were prepared and TCR repertoires were sequenced by different laboratories using diverse techniques, in order to increase sequencing depth and limit assay-specific biases. Leukapheresis yielded between about 0.94 and 8.9 billion PBMCs per donor. Study-level results and caveats: Sharing across several donors was observed for approximately 5% of naive CD4, under 4% of naive CD8, roughly 2.3% of memory CD4, and about 0.39% of memory CD8 clonotypes. Naive subsets generally had larger estimated clonotype richness than memory subsets. Pairwise subsampling indicated that sequencing depth was expected to affect the degree of clonotype sharing among donors. Because the study included only a small number of donors, the genetic and exposure-history diversity represented was limited. Compared with non-shared clonotypes, the clonotypes found in all four sorted-subset donors had higher generation probabilities. Sampling was limited to blood, and TCR repertoires in tissue likely differ from TCR repertoires in blood. Even with the large sequencing depth, rarefaction of the sorted-subset datasets indicated that sequencing was incomplete.

Donors were healthy HIV-negative adults with no recently reported acute infections or vaccinations. Only Caucasian adults living in Nashville, Tennessee, USA were represented among the donors. CD4+ T cells were enriched through magnetic negative selection, after which naive cells were positively selected on CD45RA and the remaining negative fraction served as the memory subset. After blood collection by leukapheresis, PBMCs were isolated using Ficoll-Histopaque density gradient centrifugation and then cryopreserved in the vapor phase of liquid nitrogen. Purity and quantity of every magnetically sorted T cell population were checked by analytical flow cytometry. Each sorted fraction had its genomic DNA isolated and then quantified by UV absorbance on a Nanodrop 2000c. CDR1 is given as DFQATT and CDR2 as SNEGSKA, both from the germline V gene (reference sequence). Relative to germline, V is 2 bases shorter and J is 2 bases shorter, with 4 bases between their ends. The CDR3 spans 11 residues, from the cysteine through the phenylalanine. The CDR3 DNA has 33 bases and is translated from base 1.

TCR CDR3 regions were amplified from genomic DNA by multiplex PCR using the deep immunoSEQ assay. Genomic DNA extracted from each cell subset was distributed evenly over all wells of several immunoSEQ 96-well plates, and each plate served as one replicate. For sorted subsets, each replicate PCR was loaded with approximately 0.2 ug genomic DNA, equivalent to 30,000 to 35,000 T cell genomes. Purified libraries were measured with a Qubit 3.0 fluorometer, size-checked on a Bioanalyzer 2100, and measured again with the KAPA Library Quantification kit. A separate single-read 150-cycle Illumina NextSeq 550 flow cell was used to sequence each immunoSEQ 96-well plate. The authors processed their data as follows. Because the immunoSEQ output included only junctional sequences and no quality scores, the filtering could not be the same as the filtering used for full-length reads. To assign V/J genes and CDR3, sequences were annotated against IMGT germline references using PyIR, a Python wrapper for IgBLAST v1.9. Reads were removed for weak V/J assignments (E-value above 1e-6), missing CDR3, stop codons, out-of-frame junctions, or ambiguous translated residues. V3J clonotypes were defined as sequences sharing an identical inferred V gene, J gene, and CDR3 amino acid sequence. To compute the percentage overlap between repertoires, the number of shared unique clonotypes was divided by the size of the smaller repertoire. Repertoire richness was assessed with RTK rarefaction, the Chao1 estimator, and Recon v2.1 estimates of unobserved clonotypes. OLGA was used to compute generation probabilities for all TCRbeta clonotypes that the gDNA method yielded from a handful of donors. TCRdb carries this immuneACCESS record with in-frame sequences only. Its versions omit some clonotypes, under half of them owing to an unresolved V gene in the studies checked, with the rest unexplained. V, J and clone size are taken as reported in that table, and D and trimming were inferred from the DNA itself. This sample is represented by around 240,000 clones; about 65% of them were singletons. 11% of the sample goes to the ten largest clones.

Turning to this clone: Its antigen remains undetermined. No much larger clonotype is one base removed from it; base qualities were not supplied.

This receptor was identified in a man aged 25-45 years in good health. Sequencing was performed on memory CD4+ T cells sorted from blood. The cell subset or site label, as the study defines it: CD45RA-negative fraction. The rearrangement joined TRBV20-1 to TRBJ2-7, with no confidently assigned D gene. This receptor has the CDR3 CSARSTYEQYF. The nucleotide sequence reads as follows: TGCAGTGCTAGATCTACCTACGAGCAGTACTTC.